This passage covers 13 T cell receptor beta chains from one sample sequenced in a study of CD8+CD57+ T cells in acquired aplastic anemia. Genomic DNA acted as the template from which TCR beta VDJ combination and CDR3 sequence profiling were carried out. TCRdb re-called the reads through MiXCR, storing one row per CDR3 protein. The sample lists some 220,000 distinct CDR3 sequences; 30% to 40% were seen once. The sample consisted of sorted CD4+, CD8+, or CD8+CD57+ T cells (not recorded which) from PBMCs. Receptors originate from a human donor in good health, serving as a control.

Worth noting for this clonotype: A much larger clone differs by one base, so this may be a read error. The chain combines TRBV2 with TRBJ2-2, with D uncertain. CDR1 and CDR2 (germline): SNHLY, FYNNEI. There are 13 residues in the CDR3. V lost 10 bases to trimming and J lost 4 bases, with 13 bases between them. The CDR3 nucleotides are TGTGCCACCCGGAAGGATGGCACCGGGGAGCTGTTTTTT. Translated, it gives CATRKDGTGELFF.

At least ten counts were recorded for this clonotype. V gene TRBV9 combines with J gene TRBJ1-1; TRBD1 is a possible D gene (6 bases). Per the germline V gene, CDR1 is SGDLS and CDR2 is YYNGEE. The CDR3 consists of 14 residues. V was pared by 3 bases and J by 6 bases, with 15 bases between. This chain's CDR3 is CASSAVGGKAEAFF. The CDR3 DNA reads TGTGCCAGCAGCGCCGTTGGGGGCAAAGCTGAAGCTTTCTTT.

Turning to this clonotype: A read error is possible here, since a much larger clone lies one base away. This CDR3 reads CASSIGALYNEPFF. CDR3 nucleotides: TGTGCCAGCAGTATCGGGGCACTCTACAATGAGCCGTTCTTC. The rearrangement uses TRBV11-2 and TRBJ2-1; the D call may be TRBD1 or TRBD2 (5 bases each). The germline CDR1 and CDR2 sequences are SGHAT and FQNNGV. The CDR3 is 14 amino acids.

This clonotype was recorded many times. This sequence joins TRBV7-9 and TRBJ1-1; no firm D call. This CDR3 has 15 amino acids. Trimming took off 1 base at V and 0 bases at J, with 9 bases between the two ends. Per the germline V gene, CDR1 is SEHNR and CDR2 is FQNEAQ (reference sequence). The DNA of the CDR3 is TGTGCCAGCAGCTTAGTCGTGGGATTGAACACTGAAGCTTTCTTT. Residues: CASSLVVGLNTEAFF.

This sequence joins TRBV10-1 and TRBJ2-7; D unresolved. Germline V gene lookup returns CDR1 WNHNN and CDR2 SYGVQD (reference sequence). Trimming shortened V by 5 bases and J by 2 bases, and 7 bases separated the two germline ends. The CDR3 consists of 12 residues. CDR3 residues: CASSNSAYEQYF. CDR3 in DNA: TGCGCCAGCAGTAACAGCGCCTACGAGCAGTACTTC.

Many counts were recorded for this clonotype. This chain connects TRBV2 to TRBJ1-1; the D is unclear. V shed 2 bases and J shed 0 bases, with 7 bases lying between them. CDR1 and CDR2 (germline): SNHLY, FYNNEI. The CDR3 consists of 14 residues. This CDR3 is CASSENRLNTEAFF. Written as DNA, the CDR3 is TGTGCCAGCAGTGAAAACAGACTGAACACTGAAGCTTTCTTT.

This clonotype occurred many times. The CDR3 nucleotides read TGTGCCACCAGCCAAGGGCCCTTGTCACTAGCGTTCCCCTACGAGCAGTACTTC. It is translated as CATSQGPLSLAFPYEQYF. This chain uses TRBV15 with TRBJ2-7, with 7 bases that match TRBD2. The germline V gene encodes CDR1 LNHNV and CDR2 YYDKDF (reference sequence). V was pared by 5 bases and J by 2 bases, with 18 bases of the junction left unmatched. The CDR3 covers 18 residues.

The chain combines TRBV7-2 with TRBJ1-1, with unresolved D. The V and J ends lost 3 bases and 3 bases respectively, with 8 bases between them. The germline V gene has CDR1 SGHTA and CDR2 FQGNSA. The CDR3 runs to 13 residues. The chain's CDR3 is CASSFGSHTEAFF. Here the CDR3 DNA reads TGTGCCAGCAGCTTCGGGAGTCACACTGAAGCTTTCTTT.

A few counts support this clonotype. V usage is TRBV30 and J usage is TRBJ2-6; D unresolved. V was shortened by 4 bases and J by 0 bases, with 1 base between the two germline ends. This CDR3 contains 12 residues. Germline V gene lookup returns CDR1 GTSNPN and CDR2 SVGIG (reference sequence). The CDR3 loop is CAWNSGANVLTF. The CDR3 region has the DNA TGTGCCTGGAACTCTGGGGCCAACGTCCTGACTTTC.

This clonotype was seen repeatedly, ten times or more. The J gene is TRBJ1-4, the V gene TRBV20-1; D remains ambiguous. Trimming shortened V by 6 bases and J by 5 bases, and 16 bases separated the two germline ends. CDR1 is DFQATT and CDR2 is SNEGSKA in the germline V gene (reference sequence). The CDR3 sequence is 14 residues long. The chain's CDR3 is CSAITPGENEKLFF. Written as DNA, the CDR3 is TGCAGTGCCATCACTCCCGGGGAAAATGAAAAACTGTTTTTT.

V gene TRBV12-5 combines with J gene TRBJ2-3; D tentatively fits TRBD1 or TRBD2 (5 bases each). The CDR3 contains 18 residues. Per the germline V gene, CDR1 is LGHNT and CDR2 is FRNRAP. V lost 5 bases, J lost 0 bases, and 21 bases lay in between. The CDR3 reads CASGNNRDGRSSTDTQYF. CDR3 DNA: TGTGCTAGTGGTAACAACCGGGACGGCCGTTCTAGCACAGATACGCAGTATTTT.

This chain links TRBV12-3 or TRBV12-4 with TRBJ1-1; D unclear. The CDR3 sequence is 15 residues long. The V and J ends lost 2 bases and 0 bases respectively, with 10 bases between them. CDR3 residues: CASSLLGVLNTEAFF. CDR3 in DNA: TGTGCCAGCAGTTTACTCGGGGTCCTGAACACTGAAGCTTTCTTT.

This clonotype was picked up many times. J is TRBJ1-2 and V is TRBV19, with TRBD1 identical over 7 bases. Germline CDR1 is LNHDA and CDR2 is SQIVND (reference sequence). The J segment lost 4 bases and the V segment lost 4 bases, leaving 6 bases of the junction unmatched. The CDR3 length is 14 residues. CDR3 DNA: TGTGCCAGTAGTAGCCGGGACAGCCCCTATGGCTACACCTTC. The encoded protein is CASSSRDSPYGYTF.